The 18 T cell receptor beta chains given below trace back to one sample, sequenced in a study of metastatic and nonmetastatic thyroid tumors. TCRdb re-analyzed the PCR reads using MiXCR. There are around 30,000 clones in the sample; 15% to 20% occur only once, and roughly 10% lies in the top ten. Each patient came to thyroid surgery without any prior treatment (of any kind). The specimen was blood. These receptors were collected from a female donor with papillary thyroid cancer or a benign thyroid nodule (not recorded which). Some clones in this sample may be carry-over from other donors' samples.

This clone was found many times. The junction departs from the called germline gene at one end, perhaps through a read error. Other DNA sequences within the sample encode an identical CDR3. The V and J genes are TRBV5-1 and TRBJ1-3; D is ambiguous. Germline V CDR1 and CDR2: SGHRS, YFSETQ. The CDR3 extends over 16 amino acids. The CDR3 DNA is TGCGCCAGCAGCCTTTCTGGGCCCAGCTCTGGAAACACTATATATTTT. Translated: CASSLSGPSSGNTIYF.

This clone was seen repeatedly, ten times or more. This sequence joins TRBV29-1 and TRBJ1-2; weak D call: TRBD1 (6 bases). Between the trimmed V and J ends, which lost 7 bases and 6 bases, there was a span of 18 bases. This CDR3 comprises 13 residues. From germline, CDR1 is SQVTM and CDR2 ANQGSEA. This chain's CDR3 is CSGSQGRRDGYTF. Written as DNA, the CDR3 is TGCAGCGGGTCACAGGGAAGGAGGGATGGCTACACCTTC. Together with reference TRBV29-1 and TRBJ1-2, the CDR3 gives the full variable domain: SAVISQKPSRDICQRGTSLTIQCQVDSQVTMMFWYRQQPGQSLTLIATANQGSEATYESGFVIDKFPISRPNLTFSTLTVSNMSPEDSSIYLCSGSQGRRDGYTFGSGTRLTVV.

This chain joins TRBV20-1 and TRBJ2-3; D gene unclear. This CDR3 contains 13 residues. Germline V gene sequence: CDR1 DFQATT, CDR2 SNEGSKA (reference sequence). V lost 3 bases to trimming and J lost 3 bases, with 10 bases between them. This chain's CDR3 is CSARLPGTDTQYF. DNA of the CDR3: TGCAGTGCTAGGCTCCCCGGGACAGATACGCAGTATTTT.

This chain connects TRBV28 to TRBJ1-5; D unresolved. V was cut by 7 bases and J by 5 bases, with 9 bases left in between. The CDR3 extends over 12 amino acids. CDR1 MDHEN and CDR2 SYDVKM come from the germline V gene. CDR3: CASKGGDQPQHF. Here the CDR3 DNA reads TGTGCCAGCAAGGGTGGCGATCAGCCCCAGCATTTT.

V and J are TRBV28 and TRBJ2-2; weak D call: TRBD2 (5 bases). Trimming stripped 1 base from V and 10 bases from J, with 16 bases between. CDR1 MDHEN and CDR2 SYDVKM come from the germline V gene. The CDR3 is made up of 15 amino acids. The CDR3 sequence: CASSLLDGMAVELFF. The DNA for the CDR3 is TGTGCCAGCAGTTTATTGGACGGGATGGCCGTGGAGCTGTTTTTT.

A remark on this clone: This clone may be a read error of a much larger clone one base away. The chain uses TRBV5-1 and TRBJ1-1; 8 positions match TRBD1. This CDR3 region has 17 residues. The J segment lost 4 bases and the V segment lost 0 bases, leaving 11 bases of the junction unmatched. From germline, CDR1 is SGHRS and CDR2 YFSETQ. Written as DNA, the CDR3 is TGCGCCAGCAGCTTGGAACCAGGGGGCGAAGGGGTCACTGAAGCTTTCTTT. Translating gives CASSLEPGGEGVTEAFF. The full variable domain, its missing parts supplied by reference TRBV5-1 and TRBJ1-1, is KAGVTQTPRYLIKTRGQQVTLSCSPISGHRSVSWYQQTPGQGLQFLFEYFSETQRNKGNFPGRFSGRQFSNSRSEMNVSTLELGDSALYLCASSLEPGGEGVTEAFFGQGTRLTVV.

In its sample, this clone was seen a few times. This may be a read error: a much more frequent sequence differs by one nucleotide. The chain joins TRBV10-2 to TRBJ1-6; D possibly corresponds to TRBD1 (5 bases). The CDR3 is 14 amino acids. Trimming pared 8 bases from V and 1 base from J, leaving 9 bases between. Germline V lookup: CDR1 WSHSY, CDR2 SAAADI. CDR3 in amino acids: CASRWGSYNSPLHF. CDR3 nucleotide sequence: TGCGCCAGCCGATGGGGGTCCTATAATTCACCCCTCCACTTT.

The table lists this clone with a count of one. The CDR3 is CASSGATNEKLFF. Written as DNA, the CDR3 is TGTGCCAGCAGTGGAGCAACTAATGAAAAACTGTTTTTT. The chain has TRBV7-2 and TRBJ1-4; D uncertain. Germline values: CDR1 SGHTA, CDR2 FQGNSA. This CDR3 comprises 13 residues. The V and J ends lost 6 bases and 0 bases respectively, with 5 bases between them.

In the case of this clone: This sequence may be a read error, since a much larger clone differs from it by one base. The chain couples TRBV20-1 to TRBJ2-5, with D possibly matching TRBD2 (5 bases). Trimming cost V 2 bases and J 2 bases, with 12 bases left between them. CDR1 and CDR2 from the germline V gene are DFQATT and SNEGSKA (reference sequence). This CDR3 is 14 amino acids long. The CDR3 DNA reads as TGCAGTGCTAGACTCCCGGGGTCTCAAGAGACCCAGTACTTC. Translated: CSARLPGSQETQYF.

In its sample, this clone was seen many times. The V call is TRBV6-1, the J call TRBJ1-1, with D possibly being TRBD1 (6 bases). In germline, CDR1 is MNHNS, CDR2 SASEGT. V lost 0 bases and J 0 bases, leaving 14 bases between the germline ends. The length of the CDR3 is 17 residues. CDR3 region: CASSEARDTGMNTEAFF. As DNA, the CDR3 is TGTGCCAGCAGTGAAGCGAGGGATACAGGGATGAACACTGAAGCTTTCTTT.

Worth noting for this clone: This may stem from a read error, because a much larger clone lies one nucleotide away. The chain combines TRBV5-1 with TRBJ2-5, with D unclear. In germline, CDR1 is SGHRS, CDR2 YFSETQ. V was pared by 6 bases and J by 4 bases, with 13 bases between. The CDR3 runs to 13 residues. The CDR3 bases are TGCGCCAGCACCATCGTTGTCAGAGAGACCCAGTACTTC. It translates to CASTIVVRETQYF.

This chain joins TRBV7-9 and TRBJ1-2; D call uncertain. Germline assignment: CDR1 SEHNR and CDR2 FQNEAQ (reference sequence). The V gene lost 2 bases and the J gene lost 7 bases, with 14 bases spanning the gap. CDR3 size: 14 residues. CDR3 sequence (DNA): TGTGCCAGCAGCTTACGGGCCAGCTCAGGTGGCTACACCTTC. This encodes CASSLRASSGGYTF.

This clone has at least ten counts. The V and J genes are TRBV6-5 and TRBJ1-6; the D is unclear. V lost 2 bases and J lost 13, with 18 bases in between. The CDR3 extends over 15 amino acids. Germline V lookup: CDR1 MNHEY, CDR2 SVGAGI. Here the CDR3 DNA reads TGTGCCAGCAGTTACGCCCGGGATTTCCATGCGCCCCTCCACTTT. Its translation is CASSYARDFHAPLHF.

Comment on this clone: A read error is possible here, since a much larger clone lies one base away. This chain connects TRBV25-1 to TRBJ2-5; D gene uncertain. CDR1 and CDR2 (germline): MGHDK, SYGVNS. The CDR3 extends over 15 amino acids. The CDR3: CASSKIAVVGEIQYF. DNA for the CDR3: TGTGCCAGCAGTAAAATCGCTGTAGTAGGAGAGATCCAGTACTTC.

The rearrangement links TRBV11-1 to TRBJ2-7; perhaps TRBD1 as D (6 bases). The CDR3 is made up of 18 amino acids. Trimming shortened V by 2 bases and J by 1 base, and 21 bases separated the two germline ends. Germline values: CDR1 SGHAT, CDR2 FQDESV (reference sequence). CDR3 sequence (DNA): TGTGCCAGCAGCTTACAAGCCCCGGGCCAGGGGCTATCCTACGAGCAGTACTTC. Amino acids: CASSLQAPGQGLSYEQYF.

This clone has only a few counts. DNA for the CDR3: TGTGCCAGCAGCATAGTCGCAGGGGACAATTCACCCCTCCACTTT. Protein: CASSIVAGDNSPLHF. J is TRBJ1-6 and V is TRBV11-3; D might be TRBD1 (6 bases). The V end was cut by 5 bases, the J end by 7 bases, with 15 bases between. Germline values: CDR1 SGHNT, CDR2 YENEEA. The CDR3 sequence is 15 residues long.

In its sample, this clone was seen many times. CDR3 sequence reads: CSTLGTSDFNEQFF. The CDR3 DNA follows: TGCAGTACCCTCGGGACTAGCGATTTTAATGAGCAGTTCTTC. V is TRBV20-1 and J is TRBJ2-1, with TRBD2 matching over 10 bases. There are 14 residues in the CDR3. With V trimmed by 8 bases and J by 7 bases, 11 bases remained unmatched. CDR1 and CDR2 from the germline V gene are DFQATT and SNEGSKA (reference sequence).

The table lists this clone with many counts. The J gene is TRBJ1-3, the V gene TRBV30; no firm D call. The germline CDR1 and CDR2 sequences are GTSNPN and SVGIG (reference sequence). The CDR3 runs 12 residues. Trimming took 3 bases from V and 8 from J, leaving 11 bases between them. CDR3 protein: CAWRSWAYTIYF. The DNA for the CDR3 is TGTGCCTGGAGGAGTTGGGCGTACACCATATATTTT. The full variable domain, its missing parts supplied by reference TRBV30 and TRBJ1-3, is SQTIHQWPATLVQPVGSPLSLECTVEGTSNPNLYWYRQAAGRGLQLLFYSVGIGQISSEVPQNLSASRPQDRQFILSSKKLLLSDSGFYLCAWRSWAYTIYFGEGSWLTVV.